The 16 T cell receptor beta chains listed next were all sequenced from one sample in a study of cytomegalovirus exposure and HLA in healthy donors. It was with 60 Vbeta and 13 Jbeta primers that the PCR ran. Sequencing used immunoSEQ multiplex PCR; TCRdb keeps in-frame clones, though not all of them. The sample shows 110,000 to 150,000 clones, roughly 80% of them seen only once. Sequencing input: PBMCs. These receptors all come from a man aged 35 to 55 in good health and CMV-seronegative.

The chain joins TRBV6-6 to TRBJ2-7, with TRBD1 matching 8 bases. Germline values: CDR1 MNHNY, CDR2 SVGAGI (reference sequence). The CDR3 loop spans 14 amino acids. The trim removed 8 bases at V and 4 bases at J, leaving 10 bases unmatched. The CDR3 here is CASSLSDRGYEQYF. CDR3 in DNA: TGTGCCAGCTCCCTATCCGACAGGGGTTACGAGCAGTACTTC.

V gene TRBV5-6 combines with J gene TRBJ1-2, with TRBD1 matching over 8 bases. The J segment lost 5 bases and the V segment lost 2 bases, leaving 14 bases of the junction unmatched. The CDR3 extends over 17 amino acids. The germline V gene encodes CDR1 SGHDT and CDR2 YYEEEE. The CDR3 loop is CASSFGQRQGSHYGYTF. The CDR3 region has the DNA TGTGCCAGCAGCTTTGGACAGAGACAGGGGAGTCATTATGGCTACACCTTC.

Remarks on this clone: The sample carries other DNA sequences with the same CDR3. This chain links TRBV19 with TRBJ1-1; 8 nucleotides match TRBD1. The V gene end was trimmed by 5 bases and the J gene end by 4 bases; junction bases not matched to a gene: 3. CDR1 and CDR2 (germline): LNHDA, SQIVND (reference sequence). CDR3 length: 13 amino acids. The CDR3 coding sequence is TGTGCCAGTAGTGCTGACAGGGGCACTGAAGCTTTCTTT. Translation gives CASSADRGTEAFF.

In its sample, this clone was seen once. The chain recombines TRBV6-5 with TRBJ2-2; 8 positions match TRBD1. Germline V lookup: CDR1 MNHEY, CDR2 SVGAGI. Trimming cost V 6 bases and J 6 bases; bases outside gene matches: 0. The CDR3 contains 12 residues. The CDR3 loop is CASRQGAGELFF. CDR3 DNA: TGTGCCAGCAGACAGGGGGCCGGGGAGCTGTTTTTT.

The CDR3 sequence: CASSARTGQGAYEQYF. CDR3 bases: TGTGCCAGCAGCGCGCGCACGGGACAGGGGGCTTACGAGCAGTACTTC. The chain couples TRBV9 to TRBJ2-7; TRBD1 matches at 12 bases. The CDR3 length is 16 residues. The J segment lost 4 bases and the V segment lost 3 bases, leaving 8 bases of the junction unmatched. Germline values: CDR1 SGDLS, CDR2 YYNGEE.

The rearrangement uses TRBV15 and TRBJ1-5; 7 bases fit TRBD1. V shed 3 bases and J 7 bases; nucleotides not matched to a gene: 9. CDR1 and CDR2 from the germline V gene are LNHNV and YYDKDF (reference sequence). The CDR3 spans 15 residues. For the CDR3, the DNA is TGTGCCACCAGCAGGGGGGACAGTGCGGGCCAGCCCCAGCATTTT. Its protein is CATSRGDSAGQPQHF.

This chain links TRBV5-6 with TRBJ2-1; TRBD2 aligns across 8 bases. The trim removed 4 bases at V and 6 bases at J, leaving 6 bases unmatched. The CDR3 contains 14 residues. Germline V CDR1 and CDR2: SGHDT, YYEEEE. Written as DNA, the CDR3 is TGTGCCAGCAGCCGTCCGGCGGGGGGCAATGAGCAGTTCTTC. This codes for CASSRPAGGNEQFF. Supplemented by reference TRBV5-6 and TRBJ2-1, the full variable domain reads DAGVTQSPTHLIKTRGQQVTLRCSPKSGHDTVSWYQQALGQGPQFIFQYYEEEERQRGNFPDRFSGHQFPNYSSELNVNALLLGDSALYLCASSRPAGGNEQFFGPGTRLTVL.

V usage is TRBV6-5 and J usage is TRBJ2-5, with 8 bases identical to TRBD2. V trimming: 8 bases; J trimming: 6 bases; junction bases outside the gene matches: 14. Germline CDR1 MNHEY, CDR2 SVGAGI. This CDR3 has 15 amino acids. The CDR3 here is CASGSGLADRKTQYF. For the CDR3, the DNA is TGTGCCAGCGGATCCGGACTAGCAGATAGAAAGACCCAGTACTTC.

The gene calls are TRBV7-8 and TRBJ2-7, with D uncertain. This CDR3 has 14 residues. Germline loops: CDR1 SGHVS, CDR2 FQNEAQ. Trimming left V 2 bases short and J 4 bases short, with 12 bases between. Written as DNA, the CDR3 is TGTGCCAGCAGCTTATCTCTACGGGTTTACGAGCAGTACTTC. Translation: CASSLSLRVYEQYF.

This clone was seen only once. This chain links TRBV7-2 with TRBJ2-7; D unresolved. The CDR3 is made up of 15 amino acids. Trimming took 5 bases from V and 0 from J, leaving 14 bases between them. Germline CDR1 is SGHTA and CDR2 is FQGNSA. The DNA of the CDR3 is TGTGCCAGCAGCCCCCTCCCGGTTAGCTCCTACGAGCAGTACTTC. It is translated as CASSPLPVSSYEQYF.

This clone occurred a few times. The chain links TRBV6-1 to TRBJ1-4, with 9 bases matching TRBD1. Germline V gene lookup returns CDR1 MNHNS and CDR2 SASEGT. Losses at the gene ends were 8 bases for V and 0 bases for J; bases not matched to a gene: 4. This CDR3 region has 15 residues. In nucleotides, the CDR3 is TGTGCCAGCCTGGGACAGGGTGCAACTAATGAAAAACTGTTTTTT. Protein product: CASLGQGATNEKLFF.

The gene calls are TRBV25-1 and TRBJ2-1, with TRBD1 matching 7 bases. Looked up from germline, CDR1 is MGHDK and CDR2 is SYGVNS. This CDR3 spans 14 amino acids. The V and J ends lost 5 bases and 4 bases, in that order; junction bases with no gene match: 5. CDR3 region: CASSRGTVYNEQFF. CDR3 nucleotides: TGTGCCAGCAGTAGAGGGACAGTTTACAATGAGCAGTTCTTC. Filled out from reference TRBV25-1 and TRBJ2-1, the complete variable domain reads EADIYQTPRYLVIGTGKKITLECSQTMGHDKMYWYQQDPGMELHLIHYSYGVNSTEKGDLSSESTVSRIRTEHFPLTLESARPSHTSQYLCASSRGTVYNEQFFGPGTRLTVL.

The gene calls are TRBV6-1 and TRBJ1-2; no reliable D call. Germline CDR1 is MNHNS and CDR2 is SASEGT. CDR3 length: 15 amino acids. Trimming removed 4 bases from V and 7 bases from J, with 19 bases in between. CDR3 sequence reads: CASSGIGGGLSGYTF. CDR3 nucleotides: TGTGCCAGCAGTGGCATAGGAGGCGGCCTCTCTGGCTACACCTTC.

This clone was observed once. This chain uses TRBV6-1 with TRBJ1-2; D remains ambiguous. With 2 bases removed from V and 8 bases from J, the gap between germline ends came to 12 bases. Germline CDR1 is MNHNS and CDR2 is SASEGT. CDR3 size: 13 residues. In DNA form, the CDR3 reads TGTGCCAGCAGTGAAAATCCGTTGAGAGGCTACACCTTC. Residues: CASSENPLRGYTF.

The chain combines TRBV2 with TRBJ2-5, with 7 nucleotides matching TRBD2. This CDR3 spans 14 amino acids. Germline V lookup: CDR1 SNHLY, CDR2 FYNNEI. The junction had 10 bases not matched to a gene; V was cut back by 4 bases and J by 8 bases. CDR3 loop: CASSGGRAPNTQYF. The CDR3 nucleotides are TGTGCCAGCAGTGGGGGGAGGGCCCCCAATACCCAGTACTTC.

This clone was recorded a few times. The rearrangement uses TRBV19 and TRBJ2-3; TRBD2 is a possible D gene (5 bases). The germline V and J ends were trimmed by 1 base and 0 bases, with 8 bases remaining between them. Germline V gene sequence: CDR1 LNHDA, CDR2 SQIVND (reference sequence). The CDR3 loop spans 15 amino acids. CDR3 DNA: TGTGCCAGTAGTATAGGGAGGCTAAGCACAGATACGCAGTATTTT. Its translation is CASSIGRLSTDTQYF.